Listed here is a single TCR beta chain. These data belong to a study of shared clonotypes between healthy human individuals. Germline V lookup: CDR1 SEHNR, CDR2 FQNEAQ (reference sequence). V dropped 1 base and J dropped 2 bases, with 14 bases sitting between them. The CDR3 runs 16 residues. CD8 cells regarded as naive lacked CD45RO, were positively chosen for CCR7, and omitted terminally differentiated effector memory CD45RA+ cells. The genomic DNA of each subset was split evenly across several immunoSEQ plates. Repertoires were generated with immunoSEQ multiplex PCR, while TCRdb's copy carries only in-frame clones and drops some. There are about 2 million clones in the sample; about 95% occur only once, and 1.2% lies in the top ten.

The chain is built from TRBV7-9 and TRBJ1-2, with a weak D call TRBD1 (6 bases). Input material: naive CD8+ T cells sorted from blood. This TCR was sampled from a man younger than 35 in good health. CDR3 DNA sequence: TGTGCCAGCAGCTTAGGAAGGACAGATGGAAACTATGGCTACACCTTC. This gives the protein CASSLGRTDGNYGYTF. Based on the CDR3 plus reference TRBV7-9 and TRBJ1-2, the full variable domain is DTGVSQNPRHKITKRGQNVTFRCDPISEHNRLYWYRQTLGQGPEFLTYFQNEAQLEKSRLLSDRFSAERPKGSFSTLEIQRTEQGDSAMYLCASSLGRTDGNYGYTFGSGTRLTVV.